The 2 T cell receptor beta chains presented below share a single source sample, sequenced in a study of shared clonotypes between healthy human individuals. Sequenced by immunoSEQ multiplex PCR; TCRdb stores in-frame clones only, minus some. The sample lists some 2 million clones; approximately 94% were seen once. CD8 cells classed as naive were CD45RO-negative and positively selected for CCR7, excluding terminally differentiated effector memory CD45RA+ cells. Sample: naive CD8+ T cells sorted from blood. The receptors shown here come from a man younger than 30 in good health.

The chain carries TRBV19 and TRBJ1-1; no reliable D call. Germline V lookup: CDR1 LNHDA, CDR2 SQIVND (reference sequence). This CDR3 comprises 15 residues. With 3 bases removed from V and 0 bases from J, the gap between germline ends came to 11 bases. The CDR3 sequence is CASSISEGLNTEAFF. The DNA of the CDR3 is TGTGCCAGTAGTATCTCAGAGGGTCTGAACACTGAAGCTTTCTTT. Full variable domain (outside the CDR3, taken from reference TRBV19 and TRBJ1-1): DGGITQSPKYLFRKEGQNVTLSCEQNLNHDAMYWYRQDPGQGLRLIYYSQIVNDFQKGDIAEGYSVSREKKESFPLTVTSAQKNPTAFYLCASSISEGLNTEAFFGQGTRLTVV.

The V gene is TRBV6-1, the J gene TRBJ2-2, with TRBD1 identical over 8 bases. V shed 1 base and J 4 bases; nucleotides not matched to a gene: 5. The CDR3 loop spans 16 amino acids. The germline gives CDR1 MNHNS, CDR2 SASEGT. CDR3 in amino acids: CASSEGSGGFTGELFF. The DNA of the CDR3 is TGTGCCAGCAGTGAAGGGTCAGGGGGCTTCACCGGGGAGCTGTTTTTT.